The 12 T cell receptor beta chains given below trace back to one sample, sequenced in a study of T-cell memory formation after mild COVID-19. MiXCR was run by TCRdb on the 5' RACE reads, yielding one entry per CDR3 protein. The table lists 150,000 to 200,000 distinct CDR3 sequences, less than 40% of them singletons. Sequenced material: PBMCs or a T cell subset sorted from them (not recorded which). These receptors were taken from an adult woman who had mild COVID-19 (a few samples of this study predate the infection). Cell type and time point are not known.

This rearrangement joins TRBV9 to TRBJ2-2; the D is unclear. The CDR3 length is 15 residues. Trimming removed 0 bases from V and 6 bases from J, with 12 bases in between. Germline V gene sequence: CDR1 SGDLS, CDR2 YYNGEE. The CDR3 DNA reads TGTGCCAGCAGCGTAGTGAAGGGTATGTCCGGGGAGCTGTTTTTT. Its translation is CASSVVKGMSGELFF.

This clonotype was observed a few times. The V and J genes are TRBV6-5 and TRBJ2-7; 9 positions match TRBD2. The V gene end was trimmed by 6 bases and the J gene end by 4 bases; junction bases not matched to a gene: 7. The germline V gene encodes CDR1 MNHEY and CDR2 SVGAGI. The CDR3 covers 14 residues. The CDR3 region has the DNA TGTGCCAGCAGGAGCGGACTAGCGCGTTACGAGCAGTACTTC. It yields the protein CASRSGLARYEQYF.

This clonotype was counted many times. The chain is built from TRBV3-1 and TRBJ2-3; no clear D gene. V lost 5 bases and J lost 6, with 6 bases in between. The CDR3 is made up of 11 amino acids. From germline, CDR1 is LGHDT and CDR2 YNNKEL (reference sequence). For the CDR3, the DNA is TGTGCCAGCAGCTCCCGGGATACGCAGTATTTT. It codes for CASSSRDTQYF.

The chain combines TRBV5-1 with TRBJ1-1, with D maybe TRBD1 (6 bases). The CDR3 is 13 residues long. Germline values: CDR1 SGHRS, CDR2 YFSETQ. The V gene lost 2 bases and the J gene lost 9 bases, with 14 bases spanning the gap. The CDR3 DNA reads TGCGCCAGCAGCTTTTCGGCAGGGGACAAAGCTTTCTTT. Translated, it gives CASSFSAGDKAFF.

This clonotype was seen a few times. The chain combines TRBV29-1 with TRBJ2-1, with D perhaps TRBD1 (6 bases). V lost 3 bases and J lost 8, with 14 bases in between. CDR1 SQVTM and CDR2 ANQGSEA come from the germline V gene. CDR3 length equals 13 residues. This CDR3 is CSVEDRAQDEQFF. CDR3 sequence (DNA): TGCAGCGTTGAGGACAGAGCCCAGGATGAGCAGTTCTTC.

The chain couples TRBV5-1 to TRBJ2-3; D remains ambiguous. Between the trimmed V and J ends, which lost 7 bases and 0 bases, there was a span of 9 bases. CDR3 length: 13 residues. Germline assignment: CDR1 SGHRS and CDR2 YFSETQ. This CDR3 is CASCIGSTDTQYF. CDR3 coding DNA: TGCGCCAGCTGTATAGGTAGCACAGATACGCAGTATTTT.

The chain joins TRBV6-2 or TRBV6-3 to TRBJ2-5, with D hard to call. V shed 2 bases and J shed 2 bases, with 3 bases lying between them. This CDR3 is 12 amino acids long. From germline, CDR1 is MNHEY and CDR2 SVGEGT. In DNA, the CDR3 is TGTGCCAGCAGTTACCCTCAAGAGACCCAGTACTTC. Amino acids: CASSYPQETQYF.

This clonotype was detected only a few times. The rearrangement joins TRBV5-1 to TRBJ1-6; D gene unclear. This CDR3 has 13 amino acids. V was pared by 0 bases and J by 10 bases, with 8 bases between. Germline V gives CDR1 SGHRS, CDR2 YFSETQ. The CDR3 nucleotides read TGCGCCAGCAGCTTGGAAAGGGTGTCACCCCTCCACTTT. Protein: CASSLERVSPLHF.

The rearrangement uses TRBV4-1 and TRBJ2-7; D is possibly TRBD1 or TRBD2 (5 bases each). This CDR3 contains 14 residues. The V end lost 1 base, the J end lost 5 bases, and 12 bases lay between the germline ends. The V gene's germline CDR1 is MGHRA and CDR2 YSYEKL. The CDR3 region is CASSQVPRGHEQYF. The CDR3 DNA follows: TGCGCCAGCAGCCAAGTCCCACGGGGCCACGAGCAGTACTTC.

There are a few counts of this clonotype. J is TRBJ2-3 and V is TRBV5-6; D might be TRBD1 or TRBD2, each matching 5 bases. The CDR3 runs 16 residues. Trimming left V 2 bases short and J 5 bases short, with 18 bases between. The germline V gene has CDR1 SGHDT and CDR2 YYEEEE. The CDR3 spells CASSFSPGLGVDTQYF. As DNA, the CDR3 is TGTGCCAGCAGCTTTTCACCGGGTCTGGGGGTAGATACGCAGTATTTT.

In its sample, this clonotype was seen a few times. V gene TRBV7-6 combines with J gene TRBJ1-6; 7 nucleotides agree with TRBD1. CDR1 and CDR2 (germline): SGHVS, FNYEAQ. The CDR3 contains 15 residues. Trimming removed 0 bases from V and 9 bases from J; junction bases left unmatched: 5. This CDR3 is CASSLARQGSSPLHF. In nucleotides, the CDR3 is TGTGCCAGCAGCTTAGCCCGACAGGGTAGTTCACCCCTCCACTTT.

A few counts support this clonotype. The CDR3 DNA follows: TGTGCCAGCAGCCAAGGAGCGGGATACAATGAGCAGTTCTTC. It encodes CASSQGAGYNEQFF. This chain connects TRBV3-1 to TRBJ2-1; 7 nucleotides agree with TRBD2. The ends lost 1 base at V and 4 bases at J; junction bases unmatched: 1. CDR1 is LGHDT and CDR2 is YNNKEL in the germline V gene (reference sequence). CDR3 length: 14 amino acids.